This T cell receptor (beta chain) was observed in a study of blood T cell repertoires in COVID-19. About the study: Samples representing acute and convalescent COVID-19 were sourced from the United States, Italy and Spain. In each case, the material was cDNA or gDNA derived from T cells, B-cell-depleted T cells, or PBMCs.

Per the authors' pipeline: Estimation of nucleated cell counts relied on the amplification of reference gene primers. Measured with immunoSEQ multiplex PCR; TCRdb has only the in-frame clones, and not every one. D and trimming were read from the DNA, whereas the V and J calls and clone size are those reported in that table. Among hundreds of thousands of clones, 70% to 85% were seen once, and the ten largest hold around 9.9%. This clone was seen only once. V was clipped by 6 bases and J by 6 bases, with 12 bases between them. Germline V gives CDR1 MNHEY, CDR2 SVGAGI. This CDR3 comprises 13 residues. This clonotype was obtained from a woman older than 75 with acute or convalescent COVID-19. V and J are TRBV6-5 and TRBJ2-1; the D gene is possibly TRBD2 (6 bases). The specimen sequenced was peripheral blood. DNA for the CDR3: TGTGCCAGCAGGTGGTGGGGAGGCAATGAGCAGTTCTTC. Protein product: CASRWWGGNEQFF.